This T cell receptor beta chain was sequenced during a study of blood T cell repertoires in COVID-19. The assay was immunoSEQ multiplex PCR, and TCRdb's table has in-frame clones only and misses some. The sample contains 100,000 to 120,000 clones, about three quarters of which appear only once. V shed 6 bases and J 2 bases; nucleotides not matched to a gene: 7. The CDR3 has 15 residues. Germline CDR1 reads MNHEY; CDR2 reads SMNVEV (reference sequence). The sequenced sample was peripheral blood. The clonotype originates from a woman aged 70 to 79 with acute or convalescent COVID-19. The chain employs TRBV27 and TRBJ2-1, with 7 bases fitting TRBD1. The CDR3 sequence: CASRQGFEAYNEQFF. In DNA form, the CDR3 reads TGTGCCAGCAGACAGGGGTTTGAAGCCTACAATGAGCAGTTCTTC.